This is a list of T cell receptor beta chains from one sample in a study of blood T cells in healthy people across ages. TCRdb re-analysed the 5' RACE reads in MiXCR, keeping a single row per CDR3 protein. This sample has 720,000 or so distinct CDR3 sequences, with less than 45% found just once. The sequenced material came from blood. Receptors originate from a man older than 75 in good health. CDR3s include the opening cysteine and the closing phenylalanine or tryptophan. The D gene is left open where the match is weak. Size is stated for part of the rows, as once, few or many counts, or as a class when the clone is expanded.

cdr3_nt,cdr3_aa,j_call,clone_size,d_call,v_call
TGTGCCAGCAGTCCCTTTTCCGGGATCTCCTACGAGCAGTTCTTC,CASSPFSGISYEQFF,TRBJ2-1,NA,NA,TRBV12-3/TRBV12-4
TGTGCCAGCAGTTCTCAGGGGAGGGCTTCGGGGCAGTACTTC,CASSSQGRASGQYF,TRBJ2-7,few,NA,TRBV27
TGTGCCAGCAGCTTCCGTACAGGGACAGTTAGCAATCAGCCCCAGCATTTT,CASSFRTGTVSNQPQHF,TRBJ1-5,once,TRBD1,TRBV5-6
NA,CSVEVGQGAGSFF,TRBJ1-1,few,NA,TRBV29-1
TGTGCCAGCACCCCACCACAGGGAGAAGGGCACCTACGTCGGTACGAGCAGTACTTC,CASTPPQGEGHLRRYEQYF,TRBJ2-7,many,NA,TRBV27
TGTGCCAGCAGCTTAGAAACCCAATCGCCCCAGCATTTT,CASSLETQSPQHF,TRBJ1-5,NA,NA,TRBV7-2
TGTGCCAGCCAAAGGACAGCTGGACCCTACAATGAGCAGTTCTTC,CASQRTAGPYNEQFF,TRBJ2-1,NA,NA,TRBV27
TGCGCCAGCAGCCAAGATTCGGACCAAGTCTACAATGAGCAGTTCTTC,CASSQDSDQVYNEQFF,TRBJ2-1,NA,NA,TRBV4-1
TGCGCCAGCAGCTTGGCCGGACAGGGAGCGGGGGCCAACGTCCTGACTTTC,CASSLAGQGAGANVLTF,TRBJ2-6,NA,TRBD1,TRBV5-1
TGCAGTCCCCAGTGGCAAGAGACCCAGTACTTC,CSPQWQETQYF,TRBJ2-5,many,NA,TRBV20-1
TGCAGTGCTAAAACTGACAGGGGTCATGAGACCCAGTACTTC,CSAKTDRGHETQYF,TRBJ2-5,once,TRBD1,TRBV20-1
TGCGCCAGCAGCCCGGGACCTTTGGCCACCGGGGAGCTGTTTTTT,CASSPGPLATGELFF,TRBJ2-2,NA,NA,TRBV5-1
TGCGCCAGCAGCCCCCGACAGGGGATCTATGGCTACACCTTC,CASSPRQGIYGYTF,TRBJ1-2,few,TRBD1,TRBV5-1
TGTGCCAGCAGCTTATTCCGGGACTCCGGGGGTGGCTACACCTTC,CASSLFRDSGGGYTF,TRBJ1-2,NA,NA,TRBV7-2
TGTGCCAGCAGTTTTAGGGTGGGAGTTGCGACCGGGGAGCTGTTTTTT,CASSFRVGVATGELFF,TRBJ2-2,NA,NA,TRBV28
TGCGCCAGCAGCCAAGGACAGGGGTTACCCCAGCATTTT,CASSQGQGLPQHF,TRBJ1-5,NA,TRBD1,TRBV4-3
TGTGCCAGCAGCTTATATTACAATGAGCAGTTCTTC,CASSLYYNEQFF,TRBJ2-1,NA,NA,TRBV7-9
TGTGCCAGCAGTTTCCCAGGGCGGACCGGGGAGCTGTTTTTT,CASSFPGRTGELFF,TRBJ2-2,few,NA,TRBV12-3/TRBV12-4
TGTGCCAGCAGCTACTTCGGGACAGGGGGCGAAGATACGCAGTATTTT,CASSYFGTGGEDTQYF,TRBJ2-3,once,TRBD1,TRBV6-5
TGCGCCAGCAGCTTGGGCCAGGGGTCTTTTGAGCAGTTCTTC,CASSLGQGSFEQFF,TRBJ2-1,NA,NA,TRBV5-1
TGCGCCAGCAGCCAAGATCCCTTCGGCACTGAAGCTTTCTTT,CASSQDPFGTEAFF,TRBJ1-1,few,NA,TRBV4-3
TGTGCCAGCAGCTTGGGGGCTGAAGCTTTCTTT,CASSLGAEAFF,TRBJ1-1,few,NA,TRBV3-1
TGTGCCAGCAGCCAAAAATCCCGGAGGAGTGCTTTCTTT,CASSQKSRRSAFF,TRBJ1-1,few,NA,TRBV3-1
TGTGCCAGCAGCGTAGGAACTCAGGACAATGAGCAGTTCTTC,CASSVGTQDNEQFF,TRBJ2-1,NA,NA,TRBV9
TGTGCCATCAGTAAGAAGGGGGTTTTCTACGAGCAGTACTTC,CAISKKGVFYEQYF,TRBJ2-7,NA,NA,TRBV10-3
TGTGCCAGCAGTCCCTATGGAGGGGGGATACCCTACGAGCAGTACTTC,CASSPYGGGIPYEQYF,TRBJ2-7,NA,NA,TRBV27
TGTGCCTGGAGTGTGGGGCTATACTACGAGCAGTACTTC,CAWSVGLYYEQYF,TRBJ2-7,NA,NA,TRBV30
TGCGCCAGCAGCACCGCGGGGGCGAATTCACCCCTCCACTTT,CASSTAGANSPLHF,TRBJ1-6,NA,NA,TRBV5-1